This T cell receptor beta chain was captured in a study of a mutant IDH1 vaccine in newly diagnosed glioma. Across the study: Sex among treated patients split about 62% male, roughly 38% female; mean age was roughly 40 years.

The sample's time point: week 23, last vaccination. A 20-mer mutant IDH1 peptide at 300 ug was injected subcutaneously with topical imiquimod. Turning to this clone: Antigen unknown.

Whole-study findings and limits: Induction of immune responses by the vaccine occurred in approximately 92% of patients.

The CDR3 sequence is 14 residues long. With 0 bases removed from V and 4 bases from J, the gap between germline ends came to 7 bases. Germline V lookup: CDR1 SNHLY, CDR2 FYNNEI. This table comes from immunoSEQ multiplex PCR, and its TCRdb copy is limited to in-frame clones, with some not included. The sample holds about 44,000 clones, roughly 90% seen once. The chain has TRBV2 and TRBJ2-1; D uncertain. The sample in question was PBMCs, obtained from a glioma patient whose treatment included an IDH1 peptide vaccine. The origin of this receptor is a man aged 50 or older with glioma. DNA of the CDR3: TGTGCCAGCAGTGAAGCAAAGGAGTACAATGAGCAGTTCTTC. Its translation: CASSEAKEYNEQFF.